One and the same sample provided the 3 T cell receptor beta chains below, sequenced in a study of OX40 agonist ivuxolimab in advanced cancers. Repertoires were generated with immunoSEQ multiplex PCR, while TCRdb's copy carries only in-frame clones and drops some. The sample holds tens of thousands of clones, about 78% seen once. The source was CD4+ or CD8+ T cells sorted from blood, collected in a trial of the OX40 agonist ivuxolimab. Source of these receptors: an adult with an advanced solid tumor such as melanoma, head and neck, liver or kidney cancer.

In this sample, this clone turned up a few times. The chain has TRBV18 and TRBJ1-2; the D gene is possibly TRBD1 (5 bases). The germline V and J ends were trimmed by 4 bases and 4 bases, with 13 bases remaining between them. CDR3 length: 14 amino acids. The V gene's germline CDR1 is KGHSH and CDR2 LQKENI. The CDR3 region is CASSLAGRSYGYTF. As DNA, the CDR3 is TGTGCCAGCTCACTTGCGGGGCGGAGCTATGGCTACACCTTC. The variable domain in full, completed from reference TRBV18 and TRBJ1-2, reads NAGVMQNPRHLVRRRGQEARLRCSPMKGHSHVYWYRQLPEEGLKFMVYLQKENIIDESGMPKERFSAEFPKEGPSILRIQQVVRGDSAAYFCASSLAGRSYGYTFGSGTRLTVV.

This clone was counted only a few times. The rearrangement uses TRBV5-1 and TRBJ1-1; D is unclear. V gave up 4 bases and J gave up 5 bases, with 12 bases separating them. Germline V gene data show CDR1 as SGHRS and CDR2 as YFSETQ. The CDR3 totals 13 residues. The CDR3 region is CASSVLRETEAFF. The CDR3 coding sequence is TGCGCCAGCAGCGTATTGCGGGAGACTGAAGCTTTCTTT.

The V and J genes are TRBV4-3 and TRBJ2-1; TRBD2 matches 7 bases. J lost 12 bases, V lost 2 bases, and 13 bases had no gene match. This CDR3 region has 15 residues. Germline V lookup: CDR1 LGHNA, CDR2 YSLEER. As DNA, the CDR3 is TGCGCCAGCAGCCAAACGAGCGGGGCCGGCGATCGGCAGTTCTTC. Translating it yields CASSQTSGAGDRQFF.